These 10 T cell receptor beta chains came from one sample sequenced in a study of chronic HIV infection and antiretroviral therapy. TCRdb reprocessed the 5' RACE reads via MiXCR and lists one record per CDR3 protein. Of more than 25,000 distinct CDR3 sequences listed, about 8.6% were seen once; the top ten hold more than 2%. Material: peripheral blood. The receptors shown here come from an adult who had HIV and had not received antiretroviral therapy, or was an uninfected healthy control (not recorded which).

This clonotype was seen repeatedly, ten times or more. The V gene is TRBV6-5, the J gene TRBJ2-4, with TRBD1 matching over 10 bases. The CDR3 totals 14 residues. Germline CDR1 MNHEY, CDR2 SVGAGI. Trimming at V came to 2 bases and at J to 5 bases, leaving 0 bases not matched to a gene. The CDR3 is CASSYGTGENIQYF. The CDR3 bases are TGTGCCAGCAGTTACGGGACAGGGGAAAACATTCAGTACTTC.

This clonotype has at least ten counts. The chain combines TRBV27 with TRBJ2-5; D could derive from TRBD1 or TRBD2 (5 bases each). The V end was cut by 1 base, the J end by 2 bases, with 8 bases between. The CDR3 is 14 amino acids. CDR1 is MNHEY and CDR2 is SMNVEV in the germline V gene (reference sequence). The DNA of the CDR3 is TGTGCCAGCAGTTTATTGGGGGATCAAGAGACCCAGTACTTC. It is translated as CASSLLGDQETQYF.

This clonotype was observed a few times. The chain couples TRBV9 to TRBJ2-2; perhaps TRBD1 as D (6 bases). Looked up from germline, CDR1 is SGDLS and CDR2 is YYNGEE. The V end was cut by 3 bases, the J end by 4 bases, with 13 bases between. The CDR3 extends over 15 amino acids. The CDR3 nucleotides read TGTGCCAGCAGCGGAGGGGACACCCCCACCGGGGAGCTGTTTTTT. Encoded protein: CASSGGDTPTGELFF. Looking up the rest from reference TRBV9 and TRBJ2-2 gives the full variable domain: DSGVTQTPKHLITATGQRVTLRCSPRSGDLSVYWYQQSLDQGLQFLIQYYNGEERAKGNILERFSAQQFPDLHSELNLSSLELGDSALYFCASSGGDTPTGELFFGEGSRLTVL.

A note on this clonotype: A read error is possible here, since a much larger clone lies one base away. The J gene is TRBJ2-1, the V gene TRBV24-1; no firm D call. The germline gives CDR1 KGHDR, CDR2 SFDVKD. The CDR3 runs to 10 residues. V gave up 9 bases and J gave up 6 bases, with 5 bases separating them. CDR3 in amino acids: CATPTNEQFF. DNA of the CDR3: TGTGCCACCCCCACCAATGAGCAGTTCTTC.

This clonotype has at least ten counts. V gene TRBV6-4 combines with J gene TRBJ2-2, with D possibly matching TRBD2 (5 bases). The V end was cut by 2 bases, the J end by 4 bases, with 5 bases between. Germline lookup yields CDR1 MRHNA and CDR2 SNTAGT. The CDR3 is 13 amino acids. Written as DNA, the CDR3 is TGTGCCAGCAGTGACACTAGCACCGGGGAGCTGTTTTTT. Translated, it gives CASSDTSTGELFF.

V is TRBV7-6 and J is TRBJ2-7; the D is unclear. The CDR3 contains 14 residues. CDR1 SGHVS and CDR2 FNYEAQ come from the germline V gene. V shed 1 base and J shed 4 bases, with 11 bases lying between them. In nucleotides, the CDR3 is TGTGCCAGCAGCTTAGGGGGAAATGGGTACGAGCAGTACTTC. Its translation: CASSLGGNGYEQYF.

In its sample, this clonotype was seen a few times. This chain connects TRBV12-3 or TRBV12-4 to TRBJ2-7; TRBD1 aligns across 8 bases. V lost 4 bases to trimming and J lost 6 bases; unmatched junction nucleotides: 11. CDR3 length: 15 amino acids. The CDR3 sequence: CASSSGTGPSAEQYF. Here the CDR3 DNA reads TGTGCCAGCAGTTCCGGGACAGGACCGTCGGCCGAGCAGTACTTC.

This clonotype was recorded at least ten times. This chain connects TRBV19 to TRBJ2-2; 7 bases are a match to TRBD1. V shed 3 bases, J shed 8 bases, and the junction held 6 bases outside the gene matches. From germline, CDR1 is LNHDA and CDR2 SQIVND (reference sequence). This CDR3 has 14 amino acids. The CDR3 sequence: CASSINRGGGELFF. DNA of the CDR3: TGTGCCAGTAGTATCAACAGGGGCGGAGGGGAGCTGTTTTTT.

This clonotype was recorded many times. The chain recombines TRBV3-1 with TRBJ1-1; 9 positions agree with TRBD1. The CDR3 is 14 amino acids. V shed 1 base, J shed 4 bases, and the junction held 1 base outside the gene matches. Germline V gives CDR1 LGHDT, CDR2 YNNKEL (reference sequence). In nucleotides, the CDR3 is TGTGCCAGCAGCCAAGTGGACAGGGGCACTGAAGCTTTCTTT. Translation: CASSQVDRGTEAFF.

This clonotype was picked up a small number of times. The chain recombines TRBV2 with TRBJ1-2, with TRBD1 as a possible D gene (6 bases). The V gene's germline CDR1 is SNHLY and CDR2 FYNNEI. Between the trimmed V and J ends, which lost 0 bases and 8 bases, there was a span of 13 bases. The CDR3 is 14 residues long. This chain's CDR3 is CASSEAERGPGYTF. DNA for the CDR3: TGTGCCAGCAGTGAAGCTGAGCGGGGGCCAGGCTACACCTTC.